These 21 T cell receptor beta chains were all obtained from the same sample, sequenced in a study of identical twins. MiXCR was run by TCRdb on the 5' RACE reads, yielding one entry per CDR3 protein. The table has some 570,000 distinct CDR3 sequences, 20% to 25% seen once; the top ten hold around 0.47%. The data also belong to a second study, concerning yellow fever vaccine responses in identical twins.

Sequenced material: CD4+ T cells sorted from blood. These TCRs come from a young woman in good health.

This clonotype was seen a handful of times. The J gene is TRBJ2-7, the V gene TRBV11-1; TRBD2 matches at 15 bases. This CDR3 contains 18 residues. The germline CDR1 and CDR2 sequences are SGHAT and FQDESV (reference sequence). The J segment lost 0 bases and the V segment lost 1 base, leaving 4 bases of the junction unmatched. CDR3 DNA sequence: TGTGCCAGCAGCTTAGGTCGGACTAGCGGGAGGGCCTCCTACGAGCAGTACTTC. Translating gives CASSLGRTSGRASYEQYF.

The chain recombines TRBV12-3 or TRBV12-4 with TRBJ1-2; D not certain. The CDR3 consists of 14 residues. The germline V and J ends were trimmed by 3 bases and 8 bases, with 16 bases remaining between them. CDR3 in amino acids: CASSLTESSLGYTF. CDR3 nucleotides: TGTGCCAGCAGTTTGACGGAGTCCAGTTTAGGCTACACCTTC.

V gene TRBV11-3 combines with J gene TRBJ2-2, with D unclear. This CDR3 comprises 14 residues. Germline lookup yields CDR1 SGHNT and CDR2 YENEEA. The ends were cut back, 2 bases at V and 4 bases at J, with 8 bases in the middle. The CDR3: CASSLNVITGELFF. The CDR3, as DNA: TGTGCCAGCAGCTTAAACGTGATCACCGGGGAGCTGTTTTTT.

The rearrangement joins TRBV12-3 or TRBV12-4 to TRBJ2-1; 8 bases match TRBD2. V lost 3 bases and J lost 12; bases outside the gene matches: 25. This CDR3 contains 19 residues. The CDR3 is CASSFPPRVAGSGYDGQFF. The CDR3 nucleotides are TGTGCCAGCAGTTTTCCCCCTCGGGTAGCGGGGTCGGGGTATGATGGGCAGTTCTTC.

The chain couples TRBV4-1 to TRBJ2-3, with 7 bases identical to TRBD2. The germline gives CDR1 MGHRA, CDR2 YSYEKL. The ends lost 6 bases at V and 2 bases at J; junction bases unmatched: 8. This CDR3 has 15 amino acids. This CDR3 is CASSRTGLVTDTQYF. In DNA, the CDR3 is TGCGCCAGCAGTAGAACCGGACTAGTCACAGATACGCAGTATTTT.

In this sample, this clonotype turned up a few times. V is TRBV12-3 or TRBV12-4 and J is TRBJ2-5; TRBD2 agrees at 9 bases. The junction had 7 bases not matched to a gene; V was cut back by 6 bases and J by 2 bases. The CDR3 is 15 residues long. The CDR3 protein is CASSHGTSPQETQYF. The CDR3 DNA reads as TGTGCCAGCAGCCACGGGACTAGCCCACAAGAGACCCAGTACTTC.

The V call is TRBV7-8, the J call TRBJ2-7; TRBD2 is a possible D gene (6 bases). Trimming took 1 base from V and 9 from J, leaving 19 bases between them. Germline CDR1 is SGHVS and CDR2 is FQNEAQ. CDR3 size: 15 residues. The CDR3 sequence is CASSLVSVSLGGQYF. The CDR3 DNA is TGTGCCAGCAGCTTAGTTTCCGTATCCCTCGGGGGGCAGTACTTC. Supplemented by reference TRBV7-8 and TRBJ2-7, the full variable domain reads GAGVSQSPRYKVAKRGQDVALRCDPISGHVSLFWYQQALGQGPEFLTYFQNEAQLDKSGLPSDRFFAERPEGSVSTLKIQRTQQEDSAVYLCASSLVSVSLGGQYFGPGTRLTVT.

This rearrangement joins TRBV12-3 or TRBV12-4 to TRBJ1-6, with D possibly matching TRBD1 (6 bases). The CDR3 length is 15 residues. Trimming took off 6 bases at V and 6 bases at J, with 15 bases between the two ends. CDR3 nucleotides: TGTGCCAGCAGCCCCGCGGGACAACCTAATTCACCCCTCCACTTT. This gives the protein CASSPAGQPNSPLHF.

This clonotype showed up just a few times. The J gene is TRBJ2-3, the V gene TRBV12-3 or TRBV12-4; D assignment may be TRBD1 or TRBD2 (5 bases each). The CDR3 sequence is 16 residues long. Trimming removed 7 bases from V and 0 bases from J, with 17 bases in between. This CDR3 reads CASTDEGTISTDTQYF. CDR3 DNA sequence: TGTGCCAGCACCGATGAAGGGACGATTAGCACAGATACGCAGTATTTT.

This clonotype was counted a few times. This chain links TRBV12-3 or TRBV12-4 with TRBJ2-1, with 8 bases aligning to TRBD2. This CDR3 has 15 residues. The V gene end was trimmed by 5 bases and the J gene end by 6 bases; junction bases not matched to a gene: 9. As DNA, the CDR3 is TGTGCCAGCAGTACGACGGGAGGGCCCTCCAATGAGCAGTTCTTC. Encoded protein: CASSTTGGPSNEQFF.

This chain joins TRBV5-6 and TRBJ1-6; D possibly corresponds to TRBD1 (6 bases). V lost 4 bases and J 0 bases, leaving 17 bases between the germline ends. The CDR3 has 18 amino acids. Germline values: CDR1 SGHDT, CDR2 YYEEEE. CDR3 sequence (DNA): TGTGCCAGCAGCCTAGGGACAAATCTTCGCTCCTATAATTCACCCCTCCACTTT. Its translation: CASSLGTNLRSYNSPLHF. Together with reference TRBV5-6 and TRBJ1-6, the CDR3 gives the full variable domain: DAGVTQSPTHLIKTRGQQVTLRCSPKSGHDTVSWYQQALGQGPQFIFQYYEEEERQRGNFPDRFSGHQFPNYSSELNVNALLLGDSALYLCASSLGTNLRSYNSPLHFGNGTRLTVT.

A few counts support this clonotype. The chain links TRBV20-1 to TRBJ2-2, with TRBD2 as a possible D gene (5 bases). Germline CDR1 reads DFQATT; CDR2 reads SNEGSKA (reference sequence). The CDR3 is 13 amino acids. Trimming took 5 bases from V and 6 from J, leaving 13 bases between them. In DNA form, the CDR3 reads TGCAGTGCTCGGGATACTGTGCCCGGGGAGCTGTTTTTT. Protein product: CSARDTVPGELFF.

Details on this clonotype: One end of the junction does not line up with germline, which may come from a read error. The J gene is TRBJ2-5, the V gene TRBV20-1; 12 bases line up with TRBD2. The V gene's germline CDR1 is DFQATT and CDR2 SNEGSKA (reference sequence). This CDR3 has 13 residues. The CDR3: CALAGGPSETQYF. DNA for the CDR3: TGTGCGCTAGCGGGGGGGCCTTCGGAGACCCAGTACTTC.

This clonotype was seen more than once but under ten times. The chain joins TRBV12-3 or TRBV12-4 to TRBJ2-5; 10 bases fit TRBD1. After removal of 6 bases from V and 5 bases from J, the junction contained 18 bases not matched to a gene. This CDR3 is built from 18 residues. The CDR3: CASSPNTGTGVGGETQYF. In DNA form, the CDR3 reads TGTGCCAGCAGCCCCAACACCGGGACAGGGGTGGGAGGGGAGACCCAGTACTTC.

The chain employs TRBV12-3 or TRBV12-4 and TRBJ2-7; D could derive from TRBD1 or TRBD2 (5 bases each). There are 14 residues in the CDR3. Trimming removed 7 bases from V and 4 bases from J, with 17 bases in between. The CDR3 is CASTMTQGPYEQYF. Here the CDR3 DNA reads TGTGCCAGCACTATGACCCAGGGACCTTACGAGCAGTACTTC.

The rearrangement uses TRBV29-1 and TRBJ2-5; D possibly corresponds to TRBD2 (6 bases). Trimming left V 3 bases short and J 1 base short, with 12 bases between. Looked up from germline, CDR1 is SQVTM and CDR2 is ANQGSEA. This CDR3 is built from 14 residues. Here the CDR3 reads CSVDRRGPQETQYF. CDR3 DNA sequence: TGCAGCGTTGATCGGCGGGGACCCCAAGAGACCCAGTACTTC. Complete variable domain (other parts from reference TRBV29-1 and TRBJ2-5): SAVISQKPSRDICQRGTSLTIQCQVDSQVTMMFWYRQQPGQSLTLIATANQGSEATYESGFVIDKFPISRPNLTFSTLTVSNMSPEDSSIYLCSVDRRGPQETQYFGPGTRLLVL.

J is TRBJ2-5 and V is TRBV5-1; D might be TRBD1 or TRBD2, each matching 5 bases. CDR3 length: 14 amino acids. The V end was cut by 4 bases, the J end by 5 bases, with 15 bases between. Germline CDR1 reads SGHRS; CDR2 reads YFSETQ. This CDR3 is CASSGRQMRETQYF. The CDR3 coding sequence is TGCGCCAGCAGCGGGAGACAGATGCGGGAGACCCAGTACTTC.

This clonotype has a handful of counts. J is TRBJ2-7 and V is TRBV7-6, with 7 positions matching TRBD2. The CDR3 consists of 16 residues. The ends lost 1 base at V and 3 bases at J; junction bases unmatched: 9. Germline V gives CDR1 SGHVS, CDR2 FNYEAQ. The chain's CDR3 is CASSLGASGNHYEQYF. The DNA of the CDR3 is TGTGCCAGCAGCTTAGGGGCTAGCGGTAACCACTACGAGCAGTACTTC.

CDR3 coding DNA: TGCGCCAGCAGCGCCGTTACTAGCGGGATGAGGGGTACGCAGTATTTT. Its protein is CASSAVTSGMRGTQYF. The genes are TRBV5-1 and TRBJ2-3; 10 positions match TRBD2. The CDR3 totals 16 residues. Germline CDR1 is SGHRS and CDR2 is YFSETQ. Losses at the gene ends were 4 bases for V and 8 bases for J; bases not matched to a gene: 13.

The chain couples TRBV7-9 to TRBJ1-1; no reliable D call. CDR1 SEHNR and CDR2 FQNEAQ come from the germline V gene (reference sequence). This CDR3 spans 14 amino acids. Trimming removed 3 bases at V and 1 base at J, with 9 bases between. The CDR3 DNA sequence: TGTGCCAGCAGCTTCGTCAGCCAGAACACTGAAGCTTTCTTT. Protein: CASSFVSQNTEAFF.

The V gene is TRBV14, the J gene TRBJ2-6; no clear D gene. With 0 bases removed from V and 2 bases from J, the gap between germline ends came to 11 bases. CDR1 and CDR2 from the germline V gene are SGHDN and FVKESK. The CDR3 loop spans 17 amino acids. The CDR3 spells CASSQEVAPPGANVLTF. The CDR3 DNA reads TGTGCCAGCAGCCAAGAGGTGGCACCCCCTGGGGCCAACGTCCTGACTTTC.